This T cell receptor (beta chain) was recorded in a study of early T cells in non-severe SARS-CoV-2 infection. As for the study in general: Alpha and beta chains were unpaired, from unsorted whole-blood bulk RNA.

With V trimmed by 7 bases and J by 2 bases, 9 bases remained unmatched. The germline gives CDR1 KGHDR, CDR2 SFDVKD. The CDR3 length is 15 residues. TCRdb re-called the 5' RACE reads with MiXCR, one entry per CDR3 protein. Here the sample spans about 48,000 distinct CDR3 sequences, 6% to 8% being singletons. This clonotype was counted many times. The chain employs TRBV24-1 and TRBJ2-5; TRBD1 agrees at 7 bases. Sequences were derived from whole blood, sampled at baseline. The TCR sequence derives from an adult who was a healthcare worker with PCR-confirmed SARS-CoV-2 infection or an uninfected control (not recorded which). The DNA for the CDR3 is TGTGCCACCAGCCGCGGACAGGTCCTACAAGAGACCCAGTACTTC. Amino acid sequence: CATSRGQVLQETQYF.